One and the same sample provided the 29 T cell receptor beta chains below, sequenced in a study of cytomegalovirus exposure and HLA in healthy donors (dated by TCRdb to 2015 to 2018). Library preparation employed the immunoSEQ multiplex PCR assay. For the multiplex PCR, a mixture combining 60 forward primers for TCR Vbeta segments and 13 reverse primers for TCR Jbeta segments was used. TCRdb stores this immuneACCESS table with in-frame sequences only. Part of the clones is absent; in the studies checked, under half of the shortfall reflects unresolved V genes, and no reason is known for the rest. The sample yields around 130,000 clones; around 80% were counted once. Of the sample, roughly 1.8% is held by the ten largest clones. Sequencing was performed on PBMCs. These receptor sequences come from a woman in her forties or fifties in good health and CMV-seronegative.

This chain joins TRBV5-4 and TRBJ1-1; 7 bases fit TRBD1. The V segment lost 4 bases and the J segment 5 bases; nucleotides outside the gene matches: 5. The CDR3 is made up of 13 amino acids. The V gene's germline CDR1 is SGHNT and CDR2 YYREEE (reference sequence). CDR3 protein: CASSTRGHTEAFF. The DNA of the CDR3 is TGTGCCAGCAGCACGAGGGGGCATACTGAAGCTTTCTTT.

The CDR3 nucleotides read TGTGCCAGCACTTCCCTCCGGGGGACAGGGGCCTATGGCTACACCTTC. This gives the protein CASTSLRGTGAYGYTF. The chain couples TRBV28 to TRBJ1-2; 10 bases match TRBD1. The trim removed 7 bases at V and 4 bases at J, leaving 12 bases unmatched. This CDR3 contains 16 residues. CDR1 MDHEN and CDR2 SYDVKM come from the germline V gene.

The V gene is TRBV9, the J gene TRBJ2-6, with 7 bases fitting TRBD1. The CDR3 has 17 residues. The germline CDR1 and CDR2 sequences are SGDLS and YYNGEE. J gave up 3 bases and V 1 base, and 7 bases lay outside the gene matches. DNA of the CDR3: TGTGCCAGCAGCGTACCGAAGGGGGCCGGTGGGGCCAACGTCCTGACTTTC. This gives the protein CASSVPKGAGGANVLTF.

This clone has more than one count but fewer than ten. This chain links TRBV4-2 with TRBJ1-2; tentative D call: TRBD1 (6 bases). The CDR3 runs 20 residues. V was cut by 0 bases and J by 0 bases, with 23 bases left in between. Germline V gene lookup returns CDR1 LGHNA and CDR2 YNFKEQ. CDR3 DNA: TGTGCCAGCAGCCAAGACAACCTCCCCCTGGGGGGGGCCCCTAACTATGGCTACACCTTC. As protein: CASSQDNLPLGGAPNYGYTF.

The V gene is TRBV28, the J gene TRBJ2-1, with 9 bases aligning to TRBD1. Per germline, CDR1 MDHEN and CDR2 SYDVKM. The V and J ends lost 2 bases and 5 bases, in that order; junction bases with no gene match: 7. There are 16 residues in the CDR3. CDR3 in amino acids: CASSLGGTGKHNEQFF. The CDR3 DNA reads TGTGCCAGCAGTTTAGGGGGGACAGGGAAACACAATGAGCAGTTCTTC.

This sequence joins TRBV7-6 and TRBJ1-1; a weak D match, TRBD1 (5 bases). Germline CDR1 is SGHVS and CDR2 is FNYEAQ. The CDR3 sequence is 14 residues long. Trimming removed 4 bases from V and 2 bases from J, with 11 bases in between. CDR3 in amino acids: CASSSTGQNTEAFF. The DNA for the CDR3 is TGTGCCAGCAGCTCCACAGGACAAAACACTGAAGCTTTCTTT.

This chain connects TRBV30 to TRBJ1-1; 7 bases align to TRBD1. The CDR3 is made up of 18 amino acids. The ends lost 2 bases at V and 1 base at J; junction bases unmatched: 16. Germline assignment: CDR1 GTSNPN and CDR2 SVGIG (reference sequence). CDR3 amino acids: CAWSPRRRPGQTNTEAFF. DNA for the CDR3: TGTGCCTGGAGTCCGAGGAGGAGACCGGGACAGACGAACACTGAAGCTTTCTTT.

This clone came up a few times. The chain joins TRBV19 to TRBJ2-7; D is perhaps TRBD1 (6 bases). Germline lookup yields CDR1 LNHDA and CDR2 SQIVND (reference sequence). V lost 9 bases to trimming and J lost 6 bases, with 21 bases between them. The CDR3 is 14 amino acids. The DNA for the CDR3 is TGTGCCAGCAGCACAGACGAATACAGGGCCGAGCAGTACGTC. As protein: CASSTDEYRAEQYV.

This clone was seen a handful of times. The J gene is TRBJ1-5, the V gene TRBV19; 10 nucleotides align to TRBD1. V gave up 4 bases and J gave up 4 bases; unmatched junction bases: 7. The CDR3 loop spans 16 amino acids. Germline CDR1 is LNHDA and CDR2 is SQIVND (reference sequence). Here the CDR3 reads CASSTVGQGVNQPQHF. For the CDR3, the DNA is TGTGCCAGTAGTACCGTAGGACAGGGGGTGAATCAGCCCCAGCATTTT. The whole variable domain, filled in from reference TRBV19 and TRBJ1-5, reads DGGITQSPKYLFRKEGQNVTLSCEQNLNHDAMYWYRQDPGQGLRLIYYSQIVNDFQKGDIAEGYSVSREKKESFPLTVTSAQKNPTAFYLCASSTVGQGVNQPQHFGDGTRLSIL.

CDR3 sequence reads: CATGGGGEARGNTEAFF. Written as DNA, the CDR3 is TGCGCCACTGGGGGTGGGGGCGAGGCCAGGGGGAACACTGAAGCTTTCTTT. This rearrangement joins TRBV23-1 to TRBJ1-1, with D perhaps TRBD1 (6 bases). TRBV23-1 is flagged as an ORF with uncertain function. Trimming pared 10 bases from V and 1 base from J, leaving 25 bases between. The CDR3 is made up of 17 amino acids.

The rearrangement links TRBV28 to TRBJ1-2, with 10 bases aligning to TRBD1. The germline gives CDR1 MDHEN, CDR2 SYDVKM. This CDR3 has 15 residues. The junction had 8 bases not matched to a gene; V was cut back by 4 bases and J by 6 bases. CDR3: CASSSSGQGLNGYTF. The DNA of the CDR3 is TGTGCCAGCAGTTCCTCGGGACAGGGGTTAAATGGCTACACCTTC.

V gene TRBV5-1 combines with J gene TRBJ2-3; TRBD2 is a possible D gene (6 bases). Germline CDR1 reads SGHRS; CDR2 reads YFSETQ. The CDR3 is 15 amino acids. Deletions cut 0 bases from V and 4 bases from J, with 12 bases between. CDR3 in DNA: TGCGCCAGCAGCTTGGCGGGAGCGATCCCAGATACGCAGTATTTT. Translated: CASSLAGAIPDTQYF.

For this clone: The junction departs from the called germline gene at one end, perhaps through a read error. The chain employs TRBV11-3 and TRBJ2-3; perhaps TRBD2 as D (5 bases). This CDR3 spans 16 amino acids. In germline, CDR1 is SGHNT, CDR2 YENEEA. The CDR3 bases are TGTGCCAGCAGCCTAGAGTTCGGAGGCCCCACAGATACGCAGTATTTT. As protein: CASSLEFGGPTDTQYF.

V gene TRBV6-5 combines with J gene TRBJ1-5, with no clear D. Germline V gives CDR1 MNHEY, CDR2 SVGAGI. The CDR3 covers 15 residues. With 5 bases removed from V and 1 base from J, the gap between germline ends came to 12 bases. The CDR3 loop is CASSRGGRSNQPQHF. CDR3 in DNA: TGTGCCAGCAGTCGAGGAGGAAGGAGCAATCAGCCCCAGCATTTT.

The chain has TRBV29-1 and TRBJ2-7, with a possible D match to TRBD2 (5 bases). Per the germline V gene, CDR1 is SQVTM and CDR2 is ANQGSEA. The CDR3 has 13 amino acids. V dropped 7 bases and J dropped 6 bases, with 19 bases sitting between them. CDR3 in amino acids: CSARIVLAGEQYF. The CDR3 nucleotides are TGCAGCGCCCGGATCGTCCTAGCTGGCGAGCAGTACTTC.

The chain combines TRBV19 with TRBJ2-7, with 8 nucleotides matching TRBD2. The CDR3 covers 15 residues. CDR1 LNHDA and CDR2 SQIVND come from the germline V gene (reference sequence). V lost 3 bases and J lost 4; bases outside the gene matches: 8. CDR3 region: CASSMSLAGAYEQYF. The CDR3 DNA reads TGTGCCAGTAGTATGTCGCTAGCGGGCGCATACGAGCAGTACTTC.

This clone was seen once. The J gene is TRBJ1-1, the V gene TRBV20-1; tentatively, D is TRBD1 (5 bases). CDR1 and CDR2 from the germline V gene are DFQATT and SNEGSKA (reference sequence). Trimming took off 2 bases at V and 4 bases at J, with 5 bases between the two ends. This CDR3 is built from 11 residues. CDR3 nucleotide sequence: TGCAGTGCTAGACAGGGCACTGAAGCTTTCTTT. Amino acid sequence: CSARQGTEAFF.

The chain joins TRBV7-9 to TRBJ2-4, with a possible D match to TRBD2 (6 bases). The CDR3 is 15 amino acids. The ends were cut back, 5 bases at V and 5 bases at J, with 16 bases in the middle. Germline V gene lookup returns CDR1 SEHNR and CDR2 FQNEAQ (reference sequence). The CDR3 coding sequence is TGTGCCAGCAGCCTCCACACCGGCGGGGAAAACATTCAGTACTTC. It specifies CASSLHTGGENIQYF.

The chain is built from TRBV7-2 and TRBJ2-5; TRBD2 is a possible D gene (6 bases). Germline V gene lookup returns CDR1 SGHTA and CDR2 FQGNSA. Trimming pared 0 bases from V and 5 bases from J, leaving 10 bases between. The CDR3 contains 14 residues. The CDR3: CASSLAGGRETQYF. DNA of the CDR3: TGTGCCAGCAGCTTAGCGGGGGGTCGGGAGACCCAGTACTTC.

The chain uses TRBV5-6 and TRBJ2-1, with TRBD2 matching 7 bases. Germline CDR1 is SGHDT and CDR2 is YYEEEE. V lost 5 bases, J lost 5 bases, and 10 bases stayed unmatched. The CDR3 length is 15 residues. CDR3 amino acids: CASSNIGGVHNEQFF. The CDR3 DNA reads TGTGCCAGCAGTAATATTGGGGGGGTCCACAATGAGCAGTTCTTC.

The sample holds one count of this clone. The chain recombines TRBV6-5 with TRBJ2-3, with 11 bases matching TRBD1. From germline, CDR1 is MNHEY and CDR2 SVGAGI. The junction had 4 bases not matched to a gene; V was cut back by 5 bases and J by 3 bases. The CDR3 length is 15 residues. The CDR3: CASSPGTGGTDTQYF. The CDR3 coding sequence is TGTGCCAGCAGTCCCGGGACAGGGGGTACAGATACGCAGTATTTT.

This rearrangement joins TRBV7-2 to TRBJ2-1; 10 nucleotides agree with TRBD2. Trimming cost V 5 bases and J 7 bases; bases outside gene matches: 8. The CDR3 has 15 residues. Looked up from germline, CDR1 is SGHTA and CDR2 is FQGNSA. Written as DNA, the CDR3 is TGTGCCAGCAGCGCTCCGGGACTAGCGAGTAATGAGCAGTTCTTC. Amino acids: CASSAPGLASNEQFF.

This clone was recorded once. The V gene is TRBV15, the J gene TRBJ2-7; 9 nucleotides match TRBD1. The CDR3 totals 15 residues. Germline CDR1 reads LNHNV; CDR2 reads YYDKDF (reference sequence). Losses at the gene ends were 4 bases for V and 5 bases for J; bases not matched to a gene: 9. The CDR3 DNA is TGTGCCACCAGCATGGGACCGGGACAGGGCCACGAGCAGTACTTC. Its protein product is CATSMGPGQGHEQYF.

The rearrangement links TRBV7-8 to TRBJ1-3; D call uncertain. Germline V CDR1 and CDR2: SGHVS, FQNEAQ. The length of the CDR3 is 17 residues. The V and J ends lost 1 base and 0 bases respectively, with 13 bases between them. The CDR3 loop reads CASSLVRTVSSGNTIYF. The CDR3 DNA follows: TGTGCCAGCAGCTTAGTTAGGACTGTGAGCTCTGGAAACACCATATATTTT.

V and J are TRBV13 and TRBJ2-3; maybe TRBD2 (7 bases). The V end lost 1 base, the J end lost 8 bases, and 16 bases lay between the germline ends. CDR1 and CDR2 from the germline V gene are PRHDT and FYEKMQ (reference sequence). CDR3 size: 15 residues. CDR3 loop: CASSLVQAGGATQYF. The DNA of the CDR3 is TGTGCCAGCAGCTTAGTCCAAGCTGGGGGGGCTACGCAGTATTTT.

This chain joins TRBV11-2 and TRBJ1-2, with 8 nucleotides matching TRBD1. Germline CDR1 SGHAT, CDR2 FQNNGV. This CDR3 is 13 amino acids long. Losses at the gene ends were 5 bases for V and 6 bases for J; bases not matched to a gene: 5. The CDR3 here is CASSQQGENGYTF. The CDR3 DNA reads TGTGCCAGCAGCCAACAGGGGGAGAATGGCTACACCTTC.

The chain has TRBV28 and TRBJ1-1, with D tentatively TRBD1 (5 bases). The V end lost 2 bases, the J end lost 11 bases, and 12 bases lay between the germline ends. The germline V gene encodes CDR1 MDHEN and CDR2 SYDVKM. The CDR3 has 12 residues. The CDR3 bases are TGTGCCAGCAGTTTAGAAAGGGCAGGGGCTTTCTTT. Protein: CASSLERAGAFF.

This clone was observed a handful of times. The chain recombines TRBV5-1 with TRBJ1-4; TRBD1 is a possible D gene (5 bases). Trimming pared 2 bases from V and 7 bases from J, leaving 12 bases between. This CDR3 has 14 residues. Germline V gene data show CDR1 as SGHRS and CDR2 as YFSETQ. CDR3 in DNA: TGCGCCAGCAGCTTCACGGGCCAGGGTGAAAAACTGTTTTTT. It yields the protein CASSFTGQGEKLFF.

The CDR3 reads CASSEGLAGASLVSTNQPQHF. The CDR3 bases are TGTGCCAGCAGTGAAGGGCTAGCAGGGGCGTCCCTCGTGTCTACTAATCAGCCCCAGCATTTT. The V gene is TRBV6-1, the J gene TRBJ1-5; D possibly corresponds to TRBD1 (6 bases). This CDR3 contains 21 residues. V shed 1 base and J shed 4 bases, with 29 bases lying between them. From germline, CDR1 is MNHNS and CDR2 SASEGT.